The 9 T cell receptor beta chains below all came from one sample that was sequenced in a study of neoadjuvant anti-PD-1 for oral cavity cancer. Method: immunoSEQ multiplex PCR; TCRdb's copy keeps in-frame clones and lacks some. The sample includes 60,000 to 75,000 clones, around four fifths of them seen just once. The material sequenced was PBMCs, taken before nivolumab (anti-PD-1) treatment. These receptors were taken from a person aged 35-79 years with oral cavity squamous cell carcinoma.

The J gene is TRBJ2-7, the V gene TRBV4-1; D possibly corresponds to TRBD2 (6 bases). The CDR3 consists of 17 residues. V gave up 3 bases and J gave up 1 base, with 19 bases separating them. Germline V gene lookup returns CDR1 MGHRA and CDR2 YSYEKL. CDR3 sequence (DNA): TGCGCCAGCAGCCAGTCGGGCCAGGCTAGCGCTTCCTACGAGCAGTACTTC. It codes for CASSQSGQASASYEQYF.

This clone came up a few times. The chain combines TRBV5-1 with TRBJ2-2; D gene unclear. Trimming left V 2 bases short and J 2 bases short, with 1 base between. Germline V gene data show CDR1 as SGHRS and CDR2 as YFSETQ. CDR3 length: 12 residues. This CDR3 is CASSLNTGELFF. CDR3 coding DNA: TGCGCCAGCAGCTTAAACACCGGGGAGCTGTTTTTT. Variable domain in full (rest from reference TRBV5-1 and TRBJ2-2): KAGVTQTPRYLIKTRGQQVTLSCSPISGHRSVSWYQQTPGQGLQFLFEYFSETQRNKGNFPGRFSGRQFSNSRSEMNVSTLELGDSALYLCASSLNTGELFFGEGSRLTVL.

The rearrangement joins TRBV5-4 to TRBJ2-7, with D perhaps matching TRBD1 or TRBD2 (5 bases each). Germline V gene sequence: CDR1 SGHNT, CDR2 YYREEE (reference sequence). The CDR3 is 14 residues long. V was cut by 7 bases and J by 2 bases, with 16 bases left in between. The CDR3 nucleotides read TGTGCCAGCGCAACTTTGGGGGTTACCTACGAGCAGTACTTC. It specifies CASATLGVTYEQYF.

The V gene is TRBV2, the J gene TRBJ1-6, with a weak D call TRBD1 (5 bases). The CDR3 spans 17 residues. CDR1 and CDR2 from the germline V gene are SNHLY and FYNNEI. This CDR3 is CGPSRGDREEKNSPLHF. CDR3 sequence (DNA): TGTGGCCCGTCGCGGGGGGACCGAGAGGAAAAGAATTCACCCCTCCACTTT.

The DNA for the CDR3 is TGTGCCACCAGCCGTGGACTAGCGGGAGCCTACGAGCAGTACTTC. Protein: CATSRGLAGAYEQYF. The chain carries TRBV15 and TRBJ2-7; 13 bases are a match to TRBD2. The CDR3 is 15 amino acids. The germline V gene encodes CDR1 LNHNV and CDR2 YYDKDF (reference sequence). The ends lost 5 bases at V and 2 bases at J; junction bases unmatched: 3.

The J gene is TRBJ2-6, the V gene TRBV7-9; the D is unclear. The germline V gene encodes CDR1 SEHNR and CDR2 FQNEAQ (reference sequence). This CDR3 has 16 amino acids. Trimming left V 0 bases short and J 3 bases short, with 9 bases between. Here the CDR3 DNA reads TGTGCCAGCAGCTTAGCGGTGGGCCGTGGGGCCAACGTCCTGACTTTC. Translating gives CASSLAVGRGANVLTF.

The genes are TRBV5-1 and TRBJ2-2, with 7 bases matching TRBD1. With 1 base clipped from V and 6 bases from J, the junction kept 12 bases outside the gene matches. Germline V lookup: CDR1 SGHRS, CDR2 YFSETQ. The CDR3 extends over 17 amino acids. The DNA for the CDR3 is TGCGCCAGCAGCTTGTATTCCGGGACAGCCCATTCCGGGGAGCTGTTTTTT. It is translated as CASSLYSGTAHSGELFF. Full variable domain (outside the CDR3, taken from reference TRBV5-1 and TRBJ2-2): KAGVTQTPRYLIKTRGQQVTLSCSPISGHRSVSWYQQTPGQGLQFLFEYFSETQRNKGNFPGRFSGRQFSNSRSEMNVSTLELGDSALYLCASSLYSGTAHSGELFFGEGSRLTVL.

Only one count was recorded for this clone. V usage is TRBV6-5 and J usage is TRBJ1-5; no clear D gene. The CDR3 spans 14 residues. Between the trimmed V and J ends, which lost 0 bases and 7 bases, there was a span of 10 bases. Germline V gene data show CDR1 as MNHEY and CDR2 as SVGAGI. The CDR3: CASSYSNRLQPQHF. For the CDR3, the DNA is TGTGCCAGCAGTTACTCGAATAGGTTACAGCCCCAGCATTTT.

The V and J genes are TRBV15 and TRBJ1-5; no definite D call. Germline V gives CDR1 LNHNV, CDR2 YYDKDF (reference sequence). Trimming cost V 0 bases and J 7 bases, with 13 bases left between them. CDR3 size: 15 residues. The CDR3 nucleotides read TGTGCCACCAGCAGAGACCCATCGGGGTTGCAGCCCCAGCATTTT. As protein: CATSRDPSGLQPQHF.